This entry describes one TCR beta chain. The antigen remains undetermined. In the original analysis: Published virus-specific TCRB sequences matched only a few of the patient CD8+ clones exceeding 1%. Repertoires were generated with immunoSEQ multiplex PCR, while TCRdb's copy carries only in-frame clones and drops some. D and trimming were read from the DNA, whereas the V and J calls and clone size are those reported in that table. Among about 30,000 clones listed, around 86% were seen once. This entry comes from a study of somatic mutations in cytotoxic T cells in rheumatoid arthritis. Trimming left V 2 bases short and J 7 bases short, with 8 bases between. Germline assignment: CDR1 SQVTM and CDR2 ANQGSEA. This CDR3 is 11 amino acids long. Study-wide points: Clonality measured in CD8+ T cells did not differ significantly between rheumatoid arthritis patients and age-matched healthy controls. Unlike healthy controls, rheumatoid arthritis patients had CD8+ clonality that increased with age.

The V call is TRBV29-1, the J call TRBJ1-2; tentative D call: TRBD1 (5 bases). This TCR was sampled from an adult with rheumatoid arthritis. Sequencing was done on a sample of CD8+ T cells sorted from blood. The DNA of the CDR3 is TGCAGCGTTGAAAGGGGTGGTGGCTACACCTTC. Protein sequence: CSVERGGGYTF.